The T cell receptor (beta chain) described here comes from a study of T cell responses to AZD1222 COVID-19 vaccine. Germline V gene lookup returns CDR1 SGHVS and CDR2 FNYEAQ. V lost 0 bases and J lost 5, with 7 bases in between. The CDR3 has 13 amino acids. Profiling relied on immunoSEQ multiplex PCR, and the TCRdb table lists in-frame clones only, not all of them. The sample holds about 150,000 clones, 85% to 95% seen once. The rearrangement uses TRBV7-6 and TRBJ1-1; D unclear. This receptor was taken from an adult who received the AZD1222 COVID-19 vaccine. Sequencing used peripheral blood, obtained 28 days after the second AZD1222 dose. CDR3 sequence (DNA): TGTGCCAGCAGCTTAGCTGAGGATACTGAAGCTTTCTTT. This encodes CASSLAEDTEAFF.